This paragraph covers one T cell receptor (beta chain) sequence. Its antigen remains unidentified. Germline CDR1 SNHLY, CDR2 FYNNEI. V lost 1 base, J lost 5 bases, and 8 bases lay in between. The CDR3 extends over 13 amino acids. Time point reported: after dendritic cell vaccination, including at tumor progression/relapse. This sample is part of a study of glioma-infiltrating T cells after dendritic cell vaccination. On the study more broadly: Samples are from glioblastoma patients in Phase I and II dendritic cell vaccine trials. Patients received autologous tumor lysate-pulsed dendritic cell vaccination between about 2003 and 2012.

TCRdb keeps only in-frame clones here, not all; method: immunoSEQ multiplex PCR. The sample gives 70,000 to 95,000 clones, around 86% of which show up once; 2% to 2.5% is in the top ten. Regarding the study as a whole: TCR clonality showed no direct relationship with survival.

The chain combines TRBV2 with TRBJ2-5; D is unclear. Sequencing was performed on blood, taken after dendritic cell vaccination. The receptor was isolated from a human donor with glioblastoma. The CDR3 DNA sequence: TGTGCCAGCAGTGAAGGGCTAGGTGAGACCCAGTACTTC. This codes for CASSEGLGETQYF. Full variable domain (remainder filled in from reference TRBV2 and TRBJ2-5): EPEVTQTPSHQVTQMGQEVILRCVPISNHLYFYWYRQILGQKVEFLVSFYNNEISEKSEIFDDQFSVERPDGSNFTLKIRSTKLEDSAMYFCASSEGLGETQYFGPGTRLLVL.